This T cell receptor (beta chain) was identified in a study of control samples from healthy donors and cancer patients. Libraries were prepared by immunoSEQ multiplex PCR; TCRdb keeps only in-frame clonotypes and omits some of them. This table holds approximately 120,000 clones, approximately 90% found once. The V and J ends lost 3 bases and 5 bases, in that order; junction bases with no gene match: 12. The CDR3 spans 17 residues. CDR1 and CDR2 (germline): KGHSH, LQKENI. The TCR sequence derives from a woman aged 50 to 60 in good health. The chain has TRBV18 and TRBJ2-1, with 8 bases fitting TRBD2. Sequenced: blood. The CDR3, as DNA: TGTGCCAGCTCACCGATGCCGGGACTAGTGGGAGACAATGAGCAGTTCTTC. This translates into CASSPMPGLVGDNEQFF.